The source of this T cell receptor (beta chain) is a study of T cell responses to AZD1222 COVID-19 vaccine. V was shortened by 4 bases and J by 1 base, with 12 bases between the two germline ends. Germline V gene lookup returns CDR1 SGHRS and CDR2 YFSETQ. The CDR3 extends over 15 amino acids. TCRdb keeps only in-frame clones here, not all; method: immunoSEQ multiplex PCR. The sample includes 100,000 to 150,000 clones, just over 85% of them seen just once. The chain employs TRBV5-1 and TRBJ1-3, with D tentatively TRBD1 (5 bases). This TCR was sampled from an adult in good health. Sequenced material: peripheral blood, taken on day 0 of AZD1222 vaccination. CDR3 nucleotides: TGCGCCAGCAGCCCGACAGCTAGTTCTGGAAACACCATATATTTT. Translation gives CASSPTASSGNTIYF.